The source of this TCR beta chain is a study of blood T cell repertoires in COVID-19. This clone was seen a single time. CDR1 SGHAT and CDR2 FQNNGV come from the germline V gene. The J segment lost 8 bases and the V segment lost 5 bases, leaving 8 bases of the junction unmatched. The CDR3 covers 13 residues. Original processing methods: Scientists estimated how many nucleated cells there were by amplifying reference gene primers. The protocol was immunoSEQ multiplex PCR, while the TCRdb copy is restricted to in-frame clones and leaves out a portion. Clonal size and the V and J genes are those of that table, whereas D and trimming came from the DNA. The sample contains roughly 150,000 clones, 65% to 80% of which appear only once.

The TCR originated in a man aged 55 to 70 with acute or convalescent COVID-19. Source material: peripheral blood. The rearrangement links TRBV11-2 to TRBJ1-1; 7 bases map to TRBD1. CDR3 DNA: TGTGCCAGCAGCACTAAAGGGGACAGAGAAGCTTTCTTT. Amino acid sequence: CASSTKGDREAFF.